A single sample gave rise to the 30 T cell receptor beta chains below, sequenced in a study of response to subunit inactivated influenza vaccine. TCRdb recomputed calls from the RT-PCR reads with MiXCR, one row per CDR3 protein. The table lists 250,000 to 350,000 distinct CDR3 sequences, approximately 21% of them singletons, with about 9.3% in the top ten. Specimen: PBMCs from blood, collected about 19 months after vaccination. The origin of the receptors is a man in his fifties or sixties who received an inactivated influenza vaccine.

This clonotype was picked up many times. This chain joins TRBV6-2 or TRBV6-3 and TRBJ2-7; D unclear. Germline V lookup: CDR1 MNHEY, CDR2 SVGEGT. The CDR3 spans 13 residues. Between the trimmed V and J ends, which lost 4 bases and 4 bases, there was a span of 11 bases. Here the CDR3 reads CASSWLTEYEQYF. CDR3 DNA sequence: TGTGCCAGCAGTTGGCTGACTGAATACGAGCAGTACTTC.

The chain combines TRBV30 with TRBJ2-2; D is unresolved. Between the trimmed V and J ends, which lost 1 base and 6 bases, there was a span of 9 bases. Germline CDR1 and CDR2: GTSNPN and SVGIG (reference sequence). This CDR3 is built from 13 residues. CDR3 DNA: TGTGCCTGGAGTGGACGGTTCGCCGGGGAGCTGTTTTTT. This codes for CAWSGRFAGELFF. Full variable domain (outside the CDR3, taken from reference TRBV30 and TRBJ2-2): SQTIHQWPATLVQPVGSPLSLECTVEGTSNPNLYWYRQAAGRGLQLLFYSVGIGQISSEVPQNLSASRPQDRQFILSSKKLLLSDSGFYLCAWSGRFAGELFFGEGSRLTVL.

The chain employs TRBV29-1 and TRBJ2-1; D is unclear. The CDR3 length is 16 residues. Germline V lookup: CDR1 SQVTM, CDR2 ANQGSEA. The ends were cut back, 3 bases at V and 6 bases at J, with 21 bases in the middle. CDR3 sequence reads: CSVDGFRLVKANEQFF. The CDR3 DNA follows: TGCAGCGTTGATGGGTTTCGGCTAGTCAAGGCCAATGAGCAGTTCTTC.

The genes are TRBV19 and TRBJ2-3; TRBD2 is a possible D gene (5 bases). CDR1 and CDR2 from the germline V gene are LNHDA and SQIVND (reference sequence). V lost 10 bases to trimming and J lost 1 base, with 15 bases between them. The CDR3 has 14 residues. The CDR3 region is CATLDLTRTDTQYF. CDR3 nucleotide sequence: TGTGCCACATTGGACTTAACTCGCACAGATACGCAGTATTTT.

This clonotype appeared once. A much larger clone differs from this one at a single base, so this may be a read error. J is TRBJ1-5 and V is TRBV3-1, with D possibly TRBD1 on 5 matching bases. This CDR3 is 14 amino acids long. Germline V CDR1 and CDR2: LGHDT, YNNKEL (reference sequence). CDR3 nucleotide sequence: TGTGCCAGCAGCCAATGGGACCGCAATCAGCTCCAGCATTTT. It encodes CASSQWDRNQLQHF.

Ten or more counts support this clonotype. CDR3 sequence (DNA): TGTGCCAGCAGCCAAGATCAAGGAGGTTCGTATAATTCACCCCTCCACTTT. Translation: CASSQDQGGSYNSPLHF. The J gene is TRBJ1-6, the V gene TRBV3-1; the D is unclear. The germline V gene encodes CDR1 LGHDT and CDR2 YNNKEL (reference sequence). V gave up 0 bases and J gave up 4 bases, with 13 bases separating them. The CDR3 covers 17 residues.

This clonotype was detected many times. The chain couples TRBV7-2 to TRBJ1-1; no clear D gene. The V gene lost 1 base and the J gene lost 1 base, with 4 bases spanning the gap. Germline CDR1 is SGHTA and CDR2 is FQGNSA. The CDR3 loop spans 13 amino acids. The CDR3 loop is CASSLVQNTEAFF. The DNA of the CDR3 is TGTGCCAGCAGCTTAGTACAGAACACTGAAGCTTTCTTT.

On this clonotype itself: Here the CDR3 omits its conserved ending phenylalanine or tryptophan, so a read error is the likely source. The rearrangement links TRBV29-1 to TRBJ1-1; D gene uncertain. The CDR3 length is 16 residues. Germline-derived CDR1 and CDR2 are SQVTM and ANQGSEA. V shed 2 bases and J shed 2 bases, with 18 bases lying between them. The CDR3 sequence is CSVESPRGRRNTEAFI. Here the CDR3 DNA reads TGCAGCGTTGAATCCCCCAGAGGCAGAAGAAACACTGAAGCTTTCATT.

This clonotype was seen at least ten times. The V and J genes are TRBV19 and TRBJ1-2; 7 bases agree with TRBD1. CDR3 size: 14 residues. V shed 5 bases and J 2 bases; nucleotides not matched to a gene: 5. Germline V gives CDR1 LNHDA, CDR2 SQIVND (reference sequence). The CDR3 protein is CASSPYRGNYGYTF. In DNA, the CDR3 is TGTGCCAGTAGTCCTTACAGGGGCAACTATGGCTACACCTTC.

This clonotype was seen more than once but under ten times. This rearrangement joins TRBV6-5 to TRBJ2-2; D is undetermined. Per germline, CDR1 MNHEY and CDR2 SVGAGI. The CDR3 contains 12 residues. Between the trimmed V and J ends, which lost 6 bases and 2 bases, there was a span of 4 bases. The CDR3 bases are TGTGCCAGCAGGGAAAACACCGGGGAGCTGTTTTTT. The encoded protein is CASRENTGELFF.

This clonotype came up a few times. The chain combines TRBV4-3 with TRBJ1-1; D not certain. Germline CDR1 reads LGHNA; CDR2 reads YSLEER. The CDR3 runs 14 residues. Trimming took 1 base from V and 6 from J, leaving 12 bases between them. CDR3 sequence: CASSQGLRTPEAFF. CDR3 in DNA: TGCGCCAGCAGCCAAGGTCTACGGACCCCTGAAGCTTTCTTT.

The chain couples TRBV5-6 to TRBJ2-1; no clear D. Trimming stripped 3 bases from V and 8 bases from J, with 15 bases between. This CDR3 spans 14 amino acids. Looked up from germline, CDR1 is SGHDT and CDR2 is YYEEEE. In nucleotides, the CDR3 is TGTGCCAGCAGCTCAGGAGTACTCTTGGATGAGCAGTTCTTC. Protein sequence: CASSSGVLLDEQFF.

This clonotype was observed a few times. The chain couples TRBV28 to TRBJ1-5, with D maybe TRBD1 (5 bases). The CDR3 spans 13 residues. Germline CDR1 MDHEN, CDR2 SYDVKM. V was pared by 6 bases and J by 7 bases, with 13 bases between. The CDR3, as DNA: TGTGCCAGCAGGGCCGGGGGGGTCCAGCCCCAGCATTTT. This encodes CASRAGGVQPQHF.

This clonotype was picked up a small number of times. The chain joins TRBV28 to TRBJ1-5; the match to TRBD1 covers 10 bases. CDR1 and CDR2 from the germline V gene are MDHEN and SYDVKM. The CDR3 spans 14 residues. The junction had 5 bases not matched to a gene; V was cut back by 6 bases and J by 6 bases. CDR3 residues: CASSARQGAQPQHF. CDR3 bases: TGTGCCAGCAGCGCCCGACAGGGGGCTCAGCCCCAGCATTTT.

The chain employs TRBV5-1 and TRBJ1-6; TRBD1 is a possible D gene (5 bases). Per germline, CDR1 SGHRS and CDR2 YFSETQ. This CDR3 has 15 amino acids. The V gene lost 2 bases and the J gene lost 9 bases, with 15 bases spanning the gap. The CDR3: CASSLIAGQRSPLHF. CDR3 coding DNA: TGCGCCAGCAGCTTAATCGCAGGGCAGCGTTCACCCCTCCACTTT.

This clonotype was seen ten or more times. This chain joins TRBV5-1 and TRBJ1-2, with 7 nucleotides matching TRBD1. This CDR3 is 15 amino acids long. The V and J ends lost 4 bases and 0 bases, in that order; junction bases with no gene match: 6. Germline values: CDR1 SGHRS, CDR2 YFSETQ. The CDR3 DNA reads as TGCGCCAGCAGCCCGGACAGGCCAGCTAACTATGGCTACACCTTC. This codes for CASSPDRPANYGYTF.

The CDR3 DNA sequence: TGTGCCAGCAGGAGACTAGCGGGGGCGACAGATACGCAGTATTTT. This gives the protein CASRRLAGATDTQYF. The V call is TRBV7-2, the J call TRBJ2-3; 12 positions agree with TRBD2. The CDR3 is 15 amino acids. The ends lost 6 bases at V and 3 bases at J; junction bases unmatched: 4. Looked up from germline, CDR1 is SGHTA and CDR2 is FQGNSA.

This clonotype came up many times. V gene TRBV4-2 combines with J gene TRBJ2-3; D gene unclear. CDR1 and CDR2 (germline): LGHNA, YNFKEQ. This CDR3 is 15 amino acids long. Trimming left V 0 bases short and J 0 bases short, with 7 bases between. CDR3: CASSQEGDSTDTQYF. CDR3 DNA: TGTGCCAGCAGCCAAGAAGGCGACAGCACAGATACGCAGTATTTT.

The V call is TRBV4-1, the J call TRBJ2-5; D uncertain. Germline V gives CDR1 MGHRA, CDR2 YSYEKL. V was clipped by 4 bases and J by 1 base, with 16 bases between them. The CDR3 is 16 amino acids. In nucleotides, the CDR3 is TGCGCCAGCAGCCGGCCGGGCCAAGGATCCCAAGAGACCCAGTACTTC. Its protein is CASSRPGQGSQETQYF.

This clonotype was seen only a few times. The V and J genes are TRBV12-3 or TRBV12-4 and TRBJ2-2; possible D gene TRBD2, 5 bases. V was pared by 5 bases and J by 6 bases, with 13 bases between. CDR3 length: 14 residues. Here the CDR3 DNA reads TGTGCCAGCAGTATGGAAGCGGCGGCCGGGGAGCTGTTTTTT. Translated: CASSMEAAAGELFF.

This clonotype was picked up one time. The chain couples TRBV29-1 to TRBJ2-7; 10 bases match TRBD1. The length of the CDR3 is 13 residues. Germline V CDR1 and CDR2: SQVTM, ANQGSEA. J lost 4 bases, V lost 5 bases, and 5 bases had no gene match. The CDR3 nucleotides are TGCAGCGTTCTACGGGACAGGGGATACGAGCAGTACTTC. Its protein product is CSVLRDRGYEQYF.

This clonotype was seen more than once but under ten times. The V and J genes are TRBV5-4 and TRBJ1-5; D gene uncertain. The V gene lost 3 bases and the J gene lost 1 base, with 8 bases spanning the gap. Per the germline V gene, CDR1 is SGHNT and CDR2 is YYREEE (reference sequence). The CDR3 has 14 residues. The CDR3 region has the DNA TGTGCCAGCAGCTCCGCGGGCAGCAATCAGCCCCAGCATTTT. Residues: CASSSAGSNQPQHF.

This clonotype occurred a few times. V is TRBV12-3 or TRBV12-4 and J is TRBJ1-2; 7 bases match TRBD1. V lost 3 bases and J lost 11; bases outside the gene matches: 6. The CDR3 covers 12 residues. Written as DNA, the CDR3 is TGTGCCAGCAGTTTTTGGCCAGGGGGTTACACCTTC. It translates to CASSFWPGGYTF.

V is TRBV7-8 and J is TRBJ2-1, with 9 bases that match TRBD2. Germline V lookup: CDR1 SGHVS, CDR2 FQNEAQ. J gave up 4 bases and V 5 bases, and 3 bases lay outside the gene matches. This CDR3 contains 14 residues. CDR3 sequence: CASSLSGGYNEQFF. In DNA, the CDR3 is TGTGCCAGCAGCCTTAGCGGGGGATACAATGAGCAGTTCTTC.

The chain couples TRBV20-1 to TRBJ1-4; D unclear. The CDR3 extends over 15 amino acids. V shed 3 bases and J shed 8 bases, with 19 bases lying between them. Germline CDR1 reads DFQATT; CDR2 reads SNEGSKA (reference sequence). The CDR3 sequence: CSARDRASGQEKLFF. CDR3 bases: TGCAGTGCTAGGGACCGGGCCTCCGGTCAGGAAAAACTGTTTTTT.

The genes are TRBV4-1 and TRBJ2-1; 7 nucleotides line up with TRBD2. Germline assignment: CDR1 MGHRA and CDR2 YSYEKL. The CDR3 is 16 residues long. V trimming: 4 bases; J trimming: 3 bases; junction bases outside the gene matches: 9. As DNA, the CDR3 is TGCGCCAGCAGCCGCCCCCCAGCGGGGATCTACAATGAGCAGTTCTTC. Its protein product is CASSRPPAGIYNEQFF.

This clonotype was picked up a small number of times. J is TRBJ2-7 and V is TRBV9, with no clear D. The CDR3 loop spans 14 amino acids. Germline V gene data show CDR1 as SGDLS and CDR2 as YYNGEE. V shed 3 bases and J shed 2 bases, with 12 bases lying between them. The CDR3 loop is CASSGGKTPYEQYF. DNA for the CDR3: TGTGCCAGCAGCGGGGGAAAGACCCCCTACGAGCAGTACTTC.

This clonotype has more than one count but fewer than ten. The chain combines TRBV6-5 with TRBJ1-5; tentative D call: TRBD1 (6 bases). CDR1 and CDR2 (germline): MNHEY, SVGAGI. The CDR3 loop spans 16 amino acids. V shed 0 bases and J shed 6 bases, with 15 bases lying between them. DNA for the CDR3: TGTGCCAGCAGTTACTCCCGGGGGGCTGCGGGTCAGCCCCAGCATTTT. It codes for CASSYSRGAAGQPQHF.

The CDR3 region is CASSLQREETQYF. The CDR3 bases are TGTGCCAGCAGCTTACAGCGGGAGGAGACCCAGTACTTC. The chain recombines TRBV7-3 with TRBJ2-5, with 8 positions matching TRBD2. V was pared by 2 bases and J by 5 bases, with 1 base of the junction left unmatched. Germline lookup yields CDR1 SGHTA and CDR2 FQGTGA. The CDR3 contains 13 residues. Full variable domain (outside the CDR3, taken from reference TRBV7-3 and TRBJ2-5): GAGVSQTPSNKVTEKGKYVELRCDPISGHTALYWYRQSLGQGPEFLIYFQGTGAADDSGLPNDRFFAVRPEGSVSTLKIQRTERGDSAVYLCASSLQREETQYFGPGTRLLVL.

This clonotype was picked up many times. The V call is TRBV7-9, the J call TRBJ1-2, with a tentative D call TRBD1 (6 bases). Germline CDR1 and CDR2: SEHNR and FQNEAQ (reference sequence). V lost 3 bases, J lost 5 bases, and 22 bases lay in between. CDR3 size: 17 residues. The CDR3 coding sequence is TGTGCCAGCAGCTTTCTACAGGGCAGGAACAGGTGGTATGGCTACACCTTC. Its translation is CASSFLQGRNRWYGYTF.